The 31 T cell receptor beta chains given below trace back to one sample, sequenced in a study of blood T cell repertoires in COVID-19. TCRdb keeps only in-frame clones here, not all; method: immunoSEQ multiplex PCR. The sample lists tens of thousands of clones, 90% seen once, with 4% to 6% in the top ten. Sequencing input: peripheral blood. Every receptor here comes from a human donor in a cohort sampled during active COVID-19.

The gene calls are TRBV28 and TRBJ2-1; 7 nucleotides align to TRBD2. Losses at the gene ends were 10 bases for V and 4 bases for J; bases not matched to a gene: 13. The germline V gene encodes CDR1 MDHEN and CDR2 SYDVKM. This CDR3 has 15 amino acids. CDR3 residues: CATLTSAVSYNEQFF. In DNA, the CDR3 is TGTGCCACCTTAACTAGCGCTGTTTCTTACAATGAGCAGTTCTTC.

This chain joins TRBV6-5 and TRBJ1-1, with D perhaps TRBD1 (6 bases). CDR3 size: 12 residues. Germline CDR1 reads MNHEY; CDR2 reads SVGAGI. The V and J ends lost 5 bases and 6 bases respectively, with 10 bases between them. CDR3 nucleotides: TGTGCCAGCAGTCGCGACAGGTCTGAAGCTTTCTTT. This codes for CASSRDRSEAFF.

V gene TRBV11-2 combines with J gene TRBJ2-2, with a weak D call TRBD1 (6 bases). The V end lost 2 bases, the J end lost 5 bases, and 12 bases lay between the germline ends. The CDR3 contains 15 residues. Germline V gene lookup returns CDR1 SGHAT and CDR2 FQNNGV. CDR3 DNA: TGTGCCAGCAGCTTATCCGGGACAAAGACCGGGGAGCTGTTTTTT. Translated, it gives CASSLSGTKTGELFF.

V and J are TRBV2 and TRBJ2-5; 10 bases agree with TRBD2. Germline assignment: CDR1 SNHLY and CDR2 FYNNEI. The CDR3 runs 13 residues. V lost 11 bases to trimming and J lost 5 bases; unmatched junction nucleotides: 8. CDR3: CAGASGRGETQYF. The CDR3 DNA reads TGTGCCGGAGCTAGCGGGAGAGGTGAGACCCAGTACTTC. The entire variable domain, with the rest obtained from reference TRBV2 and TRBJ2-5, is as follows: EPEVTQTPSHQVTQMGQEVILRCVPISNHLYFYWYRQILGQKVEFLVSFYNNEISEKSEIFDDQFSVERPDGSNFTLKIRSTKLEDSAMYFCAGASGRGETQYFGPGTRLLVL.

The genes are TRBV27 and TRBJ2-4; TRBD1 is a possible D gene (5 bases). Germline V gene data show CDR1 as MNHEY and CDR2 as SMNVEV (reference sequence). Deletions cut 5 bases from V and 7 bases from J, with 18 bases between. CDR3 length equals 15 residues. The CDR3 region is CASSDPRLGRNIQYF. Here the CDR3 DNA reads TGTGCCAGCAGTGATCCCCGGCTGGGGCGGAACATTCAGTACTTC.

V is TRBV19 and J is TRBJ2-3; D not certain. Deletions cut 5 bases from V and 6 bases from J, with 12 bases between. The CDR3 length is 13 residues. CDR1 and CDR2 (germline): LNHDA, SQIVND (reference sequence). CDR3 nucleotide sequence: TGTGCCAGTAGTCCCCGACGAGGTGATACGCAGTATTTT. This translates into CASSPRRGDTQYF.

J is TRBJ2-7 and V is TRBV27; D is undetermined. In germline, CDR1 is MNHEY, CDR2 SMNVEV (reference sequence). The CDR3 is 14 amino acids. V dropped 5 bases and J dropped 2 bases, with 13 bases sitting between them. CDR3 DNA: TGTGCCAGCAGTACCCGTGGCAGGACCTACGAGCAGTACTTC. It translates to CASSTRGRTYEQYF.

CDR3: CASRLTGQGYEQYF. CDR3 nucleotides: TGTGCCAGCAGACTTACGGGACAGGGCTACGAGCAGTACTTC. The chain joins TRBV6-5 to TRBJ2-7, with 9 bases matching TRBD1. CDR3 length equals 14 residues. V lost 6 bases and J lost 3; bases outside the gene matches: 6. Germline-derived CDR1 and CDR2 are MNHEY and SVGAGI.

The rearrangement links TRBV6-5 to TRBJ2-1; D not resolved. Germline V gene sequence: CDR1 MNHEY, CDR2 SVGAGI. V dropped 4 bases and J dropped 6 bases, with 4 bases sitting between them. This CDR3 spans 11 amino acids. CDR3 DNA: TGTGCCAGCAGTTCCAGCAATGAGCAGTTCTTC. Translation gives CASSSSNEQFF.

The chain employs TRBV27 and TRBJ2-1; D is unresolved. V was clipped by 2 bases and J by 9 bases, with 14 bases between them. CDR3 length: 14 amino acids. Germline CDR1 reads MNHEY; CDR2 reads SMNVEV (reference sequence). The CDR3 sequence is CASSLALKAAEQFF. In DNA form, the CDR3 reads TGTGCCAGCAGTTTAGCCCTCAAAGCTGCTGAGCAGTTCTTC.

This clone was detected only once. The CDR3 nucleotides are TGTGCCAGCAGTTTGGCCGGGACAGGGGTCAATCAGCCCCAGCATTTT. Encoded protein: CASSLAGTGVNQPQHF. The rearrangement uses TRBV6-5 and TRBJ1-5; 10 bases align to TRBD1. The J segment lost 3 bases and the V segment lost 4 bases, leaving 6 bases of the junction unmatched. This CDR3 region has 16 residues. Germline CDR1 and CDR2: MNHEY and SVGAGI.

This sequence joins TRBV6-5 and TRBJ2-1; D is uncertain. The CDR3 covers 15 residues. CDR1 and CDR2 (germline): MNHEY, SVGAGI. V shed 5 bases and J shed 5 bases, with 16 bases lying between them. The CDR3 loop is CASSIQNGLNNEQFF. CDR3 nucleotide sequence: TGTGCCAGCAGTATTCAGAACGGGTTGAACAATGAGCAGTTCTTC.

V gene TRBV11-2 combines with J gene TRBJ1-5, with 8 nucleotides matching TRBD1. The CDR3 contains 13 residues. Losses at the gene ends were 5 bases for V and 4 bases for J; bases not matched to a gene: 1. Germline lookup yields CDR1 SGHAT and CDR2 FQNNGV. The CDR3 DNA sequence: TGTGCCAGCAGCCGGGACAGGAATCAGCCCCAGCATTTT. It codes for CASSRDRNQPQHF.

The V gene is TRBV18, the J gene TRBJ2-5; D may be TRBD1 (5 bases). Germline loops: CDR1 KGHSH, CDR2 LQKENI. This CDR3 is built from 13 residues. Trimming stripped 3 bases from V and 9 bases from J, with 14 bases between. In DNA, the CDR3 is TGTGCCAGCTCACCGGGCTTAGAAGGGGCCCAGTACTTC. This sequence encodes CASSPGLEGAQYF.

This clone showed up just a few times. This CDR3 is CASRGRASQPQHF. The CDR3 DNA reads as TGTGCCAGCAGGGGCAGGGCAAGTCAGCCCCAGCATTTT. The V and J genes are TRBV3-1 (or the pseudogene TRBV3-2) and TRBJ1-5, with a possible D match to TRBD1 (5 bases). The V gene lost 6 bases and the J gene lost 6 bases, with 12 bases spanning the gap. This CDR3 comprises 13 residues. Germline loops: CDR1 LGHDT, CDR2 YNNKEL (reference sequence).

The chain combines TRBV7-7 with TRBJ2-7, with TRBD2 as a possible D gene (5 bases). Trimming shortened V by 6 bases and J by 6 bases, and 24 bases separated the two germline ends. The CDR3 contains 16 residues. Germline V gene data show CDR1 as SSHAT and CDR2 as FNYEAQ (reference sequence). Here the CDR3 reads CASSSPGLATRGEQYF. In nucleotides, the CDR3 is TGTGCCAGCAGTTCTCCCGGGTTGGCAACTAGAGGCGAGCAGTACTTC.

As for this clone: The identical CDR3 is also encoded by other nucleotide sequences in the sample. The V call is TRBV5-1, the J call TRBJ2-7; a possible D gene is TRBD1 (6 bases). Germline CDR1 is SGHRS and CDR2 is YFSETQ. The CDR3 extends over 14 amino acids. V was pared by 0 bases and J by 3 bases, with 10 bases between. CDR3 in amino acids: CASSLEVGGYEQYF. In nucleotides, the CDR3 is TGCGCCAGCAGCTTGGAGGTAGGGGGCTACGAGCAGTACTTC. The variable domain in full, with the rest retrieved from reference TRBV5-1 and TRBJ2-7, is KAGVTQTPRYLIKTRGQQVTLSCSPISGHRSVSWYQQTPGQGLQFLFEYFSETQRNKGNFPGRFSGRQFSNSRSEMNVSTLELGDSALYLCASSLEVGGYEQYFGPGTRLTVT.

The gene calls are TRBV11-2 and TRBJ2-3; 11 bases are a match to TRBD2. The germline V gene has CDR1 SGHAT and CDR2 FQNNGV. The CDR3 has 18 residues. Trimming cost V 3 bases and J 3 bases; bases outside gene matches: 11. The CDR3 DNA follows: TGTGCCAGCAGCTTCCCTGGACTAGCGGGCGGGCGGACAGATACGCAGTATTTT. Translating gives CASSFPGLAGGRTDTQYF.

The genes are TRBV29-1 and TRBJ1-2; 11 bases are shared with TRBD1. Germline V gene data show CDR1 as SQVTM and CDR2 as ANQGSEA. This CDR3 is 14 amino acids long. Trimming took 6 bases from V and 7 from J; bases not matched to a gene: 10. The CDR3 nucleotides read TGCAGCGTCAACCAAGGGACAGGGGGGTCTGGCTACACCTTC. Encoded protein: CSVNQGTGGSGYTF.

The chain has TRBV28 and TRBJ2-4, with TRBD2 as a possible D gene (6 bases). Trimming cost V 2 bases and J 5 bases, with 13 bases left between them. This CDR3 region has 15 residues. CDR1 is MDHEN and CDR2 is SYDVKM in the germline V gene. The CDR3 nucleotides read TGTGCCAGCAGTTTACACGGCGGGACGCAAAACATTCAGTACTTC. As protein: CASSLHGGTQNIQYF.

The chain combines TRBV27 with TRBJ2-3, with D possibly matching TRBD2 (5 bases). Between the trimmed V and J ends, which lost 8 bases and 5 bases, there was a span of 20 bases. The CDR3 is 15 residues long. CDR1 MNHEY and CDR2 SMNVEV come from the germline V gene (reference sequence). The CDR3 coding sequence is TGTGCCAGCGGCTCGGACGGGATTCCCGGAGATACGCAGTATTTT. Translation gives CASGSDGIPGDTQYF.

The genes are TRBV12-3 or TRBV12-4 and TRBJ2-3; D gene uncertain. The CDR3 length is 12 residues. The V and J ends lost 7 bases and 4 bases respectively, with 9 bases between them. The CDR3 DNA is TGTGCCAGCACTCTAGATCCAGATACGCAGTATTTT. Its translation: CASTLDPDTQYF.

V and J are TRBV19 and TRBJ1-1; TRBD1 is a possible D gene (6 bases). The CDR3 is 15 amino acids. Germline V CDR1 and CDR2: LNHDA, SQIVND (reference sequence). V lost 7 bases and J lost 0, with 15 bases in between. The CDR3 bases are TGTGCCAGTACTTGGGGGCGGCAAATGAACACTGAAGCTTTCTTT. Amino acid sequence: CASTWGRQMNTEAFF. The full variable domain, with the rest looked up from reference TRBV19 and TRBJ1-1, is DGGITQSPKYLFRKEGQNVTLSCEQNLNHDAMYWYRQDPGQGLRLIYYSQIVNDFQKGDIAEGYSVSREKKESFPLTVTSAQKNPTAFYLCASTWGRQMNTEAFFGQGTRLTVV.

This rearrangement joins TRBV3-1 (or the pseudogene TRBV3-2) to TRBJ2-2; 8 bases map to TRBD2. Germline-derived CDR1 and CDR2 are LGHDT and YNNKEL (reference sequence). The CDR3 runs to 15 residues. V was pared by 6 bases and J by 2 bases, with 5 bases of the junction left unmatched. CDR3 DNA: TGTGCCAGCAGGCGAGCGGGGGTTAACACCGGGGAGCTGTTTTTT. Its translation: CASRRAGVNTGELFF.

This chain joins TRBV10-3 and TRBJ1-2; 10 bases fit TRBD1. This CDR3 has 16 amino acids. Germline CDR1 ENHRY, CDR2 SYGVKD. The V segment lost 5 bases and the J segment 0 bases; nucleotides outside the gene matches: 6. The CDR3 region is CAISLSDRGPNYGYTF. DNA of the CDR3: TGTGCCATCAGTCTAAGCGACAGGGGGCCTAACTATGGCTACACCTTC.

V usage is TRBV3-1 (or the pseudogene TRBV3-2) and J usage is TRBJ2-7; 15 nucleotides line up with TRBD2. This CDR3 has 17 amino acids. Germline CDR1 is LGHDT and CDR2 is YNNKEL (reference sequence). Unmatched junction bases numbered 6, after V lost 2 bases and J lost 4 bases. The CDR3 DNA reads TGTGCCAGCAGCCAAAATCCGGGACTAGCGGGAGGATACGAGCAGTACTTC. Protein product: CASSQNPGLAGGYEQYF.

This chain uses TRBV10-3 with TRBJ1-2; D may be TRBD1 (6 bases). Germline loops: CDR1 ENHRY, CDR2 SYGVKD. There are 12 residues in the CDR3. Trimming removed 2 bases from V and 8 bases from J, with 9 bases in between. The CDR3 region has the DNA TGTGCCATCAGTGAGATGCAGGGGGGCTACACCTTC. This sequence encodes CAISEMQGGYTF.

The chain joins TRBV6-5 to TRBJ2-7; 10 nucleotides line up with TRBD2. Germline values: CDR1 MNHEY, CDR2 SVGAGI. The CDR3 loop spans 15 amino acids. J gave up 0 bases and V 4 bases, and 3 bases lay outside the gene matches. CDR3 DNA sequence: TGTGCCAGCAGTTTAGCGGGGGGAAGCTCCTACGAGCAGTACTTC. It is translated as CASSLAGGSSYEQYF.

The chain couples TRBV15 to TRBJ2-3, with 9 bases aligning to TRBD2. V was pared by 0 bases and J by 6 bases, with 13 bases of the junction left unmatched. Germline V CDR1 and CDR2: LNHNV, YYDKDF (reference sequence). This CDR3 contains 18 residues. In DNA form, the CDR3 reads TGTGCCACCAGCAGAGATTACTTGTTGCGGGAGGGCCACGATACGCAGTATTTT. This codes for CATSRDYLLREGHDTQYF.

The CDR3, as DNA: TGTGCCAGTAGCCCCCAGACAGGGGGCAAAAACGAGCAGTACTTC. It encodes CASSPQTGGKNEQYF. The genes are TRBV19 and TRBJ2-7, with TRBD1 identical over 10 bases. V was clipped by 6 bases and J by 5 bases; unmatched bases: 10. The CDR3 extends over 15 amino acids. Germline-derived CDR1 and CDR2 are LNHDA and SQIVND (reference sequence). Looking up the rest from reference TRBV19 and TRBJ2-7 gives the full variable domain: DGGITQSPKYLFRKEGQNVTLSCEQNLNHDAMYWYRQDPGQGLRLIYYSQIVNDFQKGDIAEGYSVSREKKESFPLTVTSAQKNPTAFYLCASSPQTGGKNEQYFGPGTRLTVT.

The J gene is TRBJ2-5, the V gene TRBV9; D perhaps matches TRBD1 (5 bases). CDR1 and CDR2 (germline): SGDLS, YYNGEE. The germline V and J ends were trimmed by 4 bases and 4 bases, with 11 bases remaining between them. The CDR3 loop spans 13 amino acids. The CDR3 loop reads CASSLGPLETQYF. The CDR3 DNA reads as TGTGCCAGCAGCCTGGGGCCTCTAGAGACCCAGTACTTC.